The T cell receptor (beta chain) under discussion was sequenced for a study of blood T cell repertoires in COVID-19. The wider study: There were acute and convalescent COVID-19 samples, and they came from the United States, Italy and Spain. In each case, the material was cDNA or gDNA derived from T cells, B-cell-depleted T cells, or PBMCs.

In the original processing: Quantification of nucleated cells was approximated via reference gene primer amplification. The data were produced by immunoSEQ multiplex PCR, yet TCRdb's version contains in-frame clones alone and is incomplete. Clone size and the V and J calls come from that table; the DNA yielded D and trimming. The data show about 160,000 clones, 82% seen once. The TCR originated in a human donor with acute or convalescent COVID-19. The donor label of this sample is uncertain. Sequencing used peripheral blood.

The CDR3 protein is CASKVGTLKETQYF. As DNA, the CDR3 is TGCGCCAGCAAAGTCGGGACTCTCAAGGAGACCCAGTACTTC. The chain uses TRBV5-1 and TRBJ2-5; tentative D call: TRBD2 (6 bases). V lost 6 bases, J lost 5 bases, and 17 bases lay in between. Germline-derived CDR1 and CDR2 are SGHRS and YFSETQ. CDR3 size: 14 residues.